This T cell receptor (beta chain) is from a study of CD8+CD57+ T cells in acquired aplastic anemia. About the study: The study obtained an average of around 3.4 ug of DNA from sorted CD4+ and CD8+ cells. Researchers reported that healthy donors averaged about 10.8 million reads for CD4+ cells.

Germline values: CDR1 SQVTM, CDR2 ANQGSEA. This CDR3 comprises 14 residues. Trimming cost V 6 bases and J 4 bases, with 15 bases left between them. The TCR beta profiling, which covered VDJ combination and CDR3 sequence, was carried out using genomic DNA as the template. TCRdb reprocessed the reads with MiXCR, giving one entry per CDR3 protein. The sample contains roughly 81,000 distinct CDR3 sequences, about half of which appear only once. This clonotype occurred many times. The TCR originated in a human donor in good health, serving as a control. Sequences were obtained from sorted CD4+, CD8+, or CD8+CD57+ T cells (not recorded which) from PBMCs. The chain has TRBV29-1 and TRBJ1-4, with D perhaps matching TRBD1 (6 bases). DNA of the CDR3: TGCAGCGTACAGCCGGGACAAAATAATGAAAAACTGTTTTTT. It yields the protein CSVQPGQNNEKLFF. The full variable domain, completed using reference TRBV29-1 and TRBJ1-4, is SAVISQKPSRDICQRGTSLTIQCQVDSQVTMMFWYRQQPGQSLTLIATANQGSEATYESGFVIDKFPISRPNLTFSTLTVSNMSPEDSSIYLCSVQPGQNNEKLFFGSGTQLSVL.